This entry features one TCR beta chain sequence. No antigen is known for it. This sample is part of a study of PD-1 blockade in classical Hodgkin lymphoma. Regarding the study as a whole: A significant rise in TCR diversity by C4D1 was seen for CD4+ but not CD8+ cells.

The germline gives CDR1 SGHRS, CDR2 YFSETQ. The V and J ends lost 0 bases and 8 bases respectively, with 9 bases between them. The CDR3 consists of 13 residues. Assay used: immunoSEQ multiplex PCR; TCRdb lists only in-frame clones, some missing. The sample lists some 84,000 clones, around 90% seen once, with about 2.6% in the top ten. Relapses following autologous stem cell transplantation were seen in all patients, with brentuximab vedotin exposure varying. Each best response was a complete response, a partial response or progressive disease. The chain has TRBV5-1 and TRBJ2-1; D ambiguous. The TCR originated in a human donor with classical Hodgkin lymphoma. The sample was peripheral blood mononuclear cells (PBMCs), taken before the second cycle of nivolumab. The CDR3: CASSLAAAHEQFF. The CDR3 DNA reads as TGCGCCAGCAGCTTGGCAGCCGCCCATGAGCAGTTCTTC.